The 14 T cell receptor beta chains below were found in one sample sequenced in a study of blood T cells in healthy people across ages. Sample-barcoded 5' priming and a J-beta primer mix drove a second PCR of roughly 6 to 12 cycles. MiXCR, run by TCRdb on the 5' RACE reads, gives a single entry per CDR3 protein. The sample has around 850,000 distinct CDR3 sequences, around 34% seen once; the top ten hold approximately 12%. What was sequenced was blood. The receptor set was obtained from a man aged 18 to 30 in good health.

This clonotype was counted a few times. The junction does not match germline at one end; this may be a read error. The chain couples TRBV12-3 or TRBV12-4 to TRBJ1-4; D remains unclear. The CDR3 has 15 residues. CDR3 region: CTSTPHQATNEKLFF. DNA for the CDR3: TGTACCAGCACCCCGCACCAAGCAACTAATGAAAAACTGTTTTTT.

This clonotype has a count of ten or more. The genes are TRBV7-9 and TRBJ2-7, with TRBD2 as a possible D gene (5 bases). V lost 5 bases and J 5 bases, leaving 10 bases between the germline ends. The CDR3 runs 12 residues. Germline V gene lookup returns CDR1 SEHNR and CDR2 FQNEAQ (reference sequence). CDR3 loop: CASSVGVDEQYF. Here the CDR3 DNA reads TGTGCCAGCAGCGTCGGGGTCGACGAGCAGTACTTC.

This clonotype was counted only a few times. This rearrangement joins TRBV2 to TRBJ1-6; TRBD1 aligns across 7 bases. Looked up from germline, CDR1 is SNHLY and CDR2 is FYNNEI. The CDR3 is made up of 15 amino acids. Unmatched junction bases numbered 10, after V lost 7 bases and J lost 7 bases. CDR3 sequence: CASTHDVQGNSPLHF. The CDR3, as DNA: TGTGCCAGCACTCACGATGTACAGGGGAATTCACCCCTCCACTTT.

The chain uses TRBV28 and TRBJ2-5; D is undetermined. There are 13 residues in the CDR3. The V and J ends lost 2 bases and 11 bases respectively, with 15 bases between them. CDR1 and CDR2 (germline): MDHEN, SYDVKM. CDR3 nucleotides: TGTGCCAGCAGTTTAAACAGCCAAACGGAGCAGTACTTC. Translation gives CASSLNSQTEQYF.

The table lists this clonotype with a few counts. The J gene is TRBJ2-1, the V gene TRBV3-1; TRBD2 agrees at 11 bases. Unmatched junction bases numbered 4, after V lost 4 bases and J lost 2 bases. Germline loops: CDR1 LGHDT, CDR2 YNNKEL (reference sequence). The CDR3 is 16 residues long. The CDR3 DNA reads TGTGCCAGCAGCCCGTTTAGCGGGGGGGCCTACAATGAGCAGTTCTTC. Encoded protein: CASSPFSGGAYNEQFF.

Here the CDR3 reads CSASLGDTQYF. The CDR3 DNA is TGCAGTGCTAGTTTGGGGGATACGCAGTATTTT. The rearrangement uses TRBV20-1 and TRBJ2-3; unclear D gene. V dropped 3 bases and J dropped 6 bases, with 7 bases sitting between them. The CDR3 has 11 amino acids. The germline gives CDR1 DFQATT, CDR2 SNEGSKA (reference sequence).

This clonotype showed up just a few times. V gene TRBV7-2 combines with J gene TRBJ2-7, with a weak D call TRBD1 (5 bases). The CDR3 totals 14 residues. From germline, CDR1 is SGHTA and CDR2 FQGNSA. The V and J ends lost 5 bases and 7 bases respectively, with 18 bases between them. The CDR3 region has the DNA TGTGCCAGCAGCCAACAGGACACAGTTGGTGAGCAGTACTTC. It yields the protein CASSQQDTVGEQYF. Drawing the rest from reference TRBV7-2 and TRBJ2-7, the complete variable domain is GAGVSQSPSNKVTEKGKDVELRCDPISGHTALYWYRQSLGQGLEFLIYFQGNSAPDKSGLPSDRFSAERTGGSVSTLTIQRTQQEDSAVYLCASSQQDTVGEQYFGPGTRLTVT.

This clonotype showed up just a few times. V and J are TRBV6-5 and TRBJ2-6; D unresolved. V lost 3 bases and J 0 bases, leaving 21 bases between the germline ends. CDR3 length: 20 amino acids. Germline CDR1 reads MNHEY; CDR2 reads SVGAGI. The CDR3 loop reads CASSYYFRDSTLSGANVLTF. As DNA, the CDR3 is TGTGCCAGCAGTTATTACTTCCGAGACTCTACCCTCTCTGGGGCCAACGTCCTGACTTTC.

The V gene is TRBV12-3 or TRBV12-4, the J gene TRBJ1-4; 8 bases align to TRBD1. This CDR3 spans 14 amino acids. V was clipped by 7 bases and J by 3 bases; unmatched bases: 4. The CDR3 nucleotides read TGTGCCAGCACCAGGGGGCTGGCTAATGAAAAACTGTTTTTT. The encoded protein is CASTRGLANEKLFF.

On this clonotype itself: A much larger clone sits a single nucleotide away, making a read error possible. The chain couples TRBV11-1 to TRBJ2-3; TRBD1 or TRBD2 may be the D gene (6 bases each). V lost 3 bases and J 8 bases, leaving 9 bases between the germline ends. Per germline, CDR1 SGHAT and CDR2 FQDESV (reference sequence). CDR3 size: 12 residues. The CDR3 sequence is CASSFEGGTQYF. The DNA of the CDR3 is TGTGCCAGCAGCTTTGAGGGGGGTACGCAGTATTTT. Together with reference TRBV11-1 and TRBJ2-3, the CDR3 gives the full variable domain: EAEVAQSPRYKITEKSQAVAFWCDPISGHATLYWYRQILGQGPELLVQFQDESVVDDSQLPKDRFSAERLKGVDSTLKIQPAELGDSAMYLCASSFEGGTQYFGPGTRLTVL.

The chain combines TRBV12-5 with TRBJ2-1; unclear D gene. The germline V gene has CDR1 LGHNT and CDR2 FRNRAP. Trimming cost V 6 bases and J 13 bases, with 19 bases left between them. This CDR3 is built from 13 residues. The CDR3 nucleotides read TGTGCTAGTGGGGGCAGCAGAGAAGAGACCCAGTTCTTC. Its protein is CASGGSREETQFF.

This clonotype has ten or more counts. The V and J genes are TRBV12-3 or TRBV12-4 and TRBJ2-1; D possibly matches TRBD1 or TRBD2 (5 bases each). The germline V and J ends were trimmed by 5 bases and 8 bases, with 13 bases remaining between them. The CDR3 length is 13 residues. The CDR3 loop is CASSRDAKDEQFF. The CDR3 DNA sequence: TGTGCCAGCAGTCGGGACGCTAAGGATGAGCAGTTCTTC.

This clonotype was recorded at least ten times. The chain links TRBV20-1 to TRBJ2-3, with D hard to call. CDR3 length: 16 amino acids. Trimming removed 0 bases from V and 5 bases from J, with 18 bases in between. From germline, CDR1 is DFQATT and CDR2 SNEGSKA (reference sequence). The CDR3 spells CSARDLGEYGQDTQYF. DNA for the CDR3: TGCAGTGCTAGAGATCTAGGAGAATACGGGCAAGATACGCAGTATTTT.

This clonotype was observed a few times. The chain recombines TRBV27 with TRBJ2-5, with a tentative D call TRBD1 (6 bases). Germline CDR1 MNHEY, CDR2 SMNVEV (reference sequence). V gave up 6 bases and J gave up 2 bases, with 10 bases separating them. CDR3 length equals 13 residues. The CDR3 coding sequence is TGTGCCAGCAGGGGACATCTACAAGAGACCCAGTACTTC. Translation: CASRGHLQETQYF.